Presented here are 24 T cell receptor beta chains from one specimen sequenced in a study of T cell responses to AZD1222 COVID-19 vaccine. Sequenced by immunoSEQ multiplex PCR; TCRdb stores in-frame clones only, minus some. The sample records 18,000 or so clones, roughly 86% being singletons. The material was peripheral blood, obtained 28 days after the second AZD1222 dose. The receptors were sampled from an adult who received the AZD1222 COVID-19 vaccine.

This chain joins TRBV28 and TRBJ1-6; maybe TRBD1 (5 bases). The V gene's germline CDR1 is MDHEN and CDR2 SYDVKM. This CDR3 contains 14 residues. The V end was cut by 5 bases, the J end by 10 bases, with 15 bases between. The CDR3 DNA reads TGTGCCAGCAGTCCGGGACTGGGGGGGTCACCCCTCCACTTT. It specifies CASSPGLGGSPLHF.

The chain has TRBV2 and TRBJ1-6, with 8 bases lining up with TRBD1. In germline, CDR1 is SNHLY, CDR2 FYNNEI. After removal of 4 bases from V and 5 bases from J, the junction contained 7 bases not matched to a gene. CDR3 length: 16 amino acids. In DNA form, the CDR3 reads TGTGCCAGCAGTGTGGGCAGGGGGCGCGATAATTCACCCCTCCACTTT. This translates into CASSVGRGRDNSPLHF.

This sequence joins TRBV30 and TRBJ1-2; 7 bases are shared with TRBD1. The germline gives CDR1 GTSNPN, CDR2 SVGIG (reference sequence). The CDR3 length is 13 residues. J was trimmed by 6 bases and V by 0 bases; bases with no gene match: 4. In DNA form, the CDR3 reads TGTGCCTGGAGTGTACAGGGGATCCATGGCTACACCTTC. It specifies CAWSVQGIHGYTF.

V is TRBV12-3 or TRBV12-4 and J is TRBJ1-1; no firm D call. CDR3 length: 13 residues. V was shortened by 7 bases and J by 1 base, with 10 bases between the two germline ends. The CDR3 loop reads CASTFGRNTEAFF. The CDR3 DNA sequence: TGTGCCAGCACCTTTGGGAGGAACACTGAAGCTTTCTTT.

The genes are TRBV6-5 and TRBJ1-2; perhaps TRBD1 as D (6 bases). This CDR3 has 12 amino acids. CDR1 MNHEY and CDR2 SVGAGI come from the germline V gene. The V and J ends lost 8 bases and 4 bases respectively, with 11 bases between them. The CDR3 is CASLRGGYGYTF. For the CDR3, the DNA is TGTGCCAGCCTGAGGGGGGGCTATGGCTACACCTTC.

CDR3 residues: CASSRDRTRRHEQYF. As DNA, the CDR3 is TGTGCCAGCAGCCGAGATCGGACTAGGCGCCACGAGCAGTACTTC. This chain connects TRBV7-8 to TRBJ2-7, with 7 bases fitting TRBD2. Germline trimming cut 5 bases from V and 5 bases from J; bases unmatched to any gene: 12. The CDR3 extends over 15 amino acids. The germline gives CDR1 SGHVS, CDR2 FQNEAQ. The whole variable domain, filled in from reference TRBV7-8 and TRBJ2-7, reads GAGVSQSPRYKVAKRGQDVALRCDPISGHVSLFWYQQALGQGPEFLTYFQNEAQLDKSGLPSDRFFAERPEGSVSTLKIQRTQQEDSAVYLCASSRDRTRRHEQYFGPGTRLTVT.

The J gene is TRBJ1-4, the V gene TRBV6-5; D is ambiguous. Germline lookup yields CDR1 MNHEY and CDR2 SVGAGI. V was cut by 7 bases and J by 4 bases, with 13 bases left in between. The CDR3 spans 14 residues. CDR3 region: CASTNAEGNEKLFF. The CDR3 bases are TGTGCCAGCACCAACGCGGAGGGTAATGAAAAACTGTTTTTT.

The rearrangement links TRBV18 to TRBJ2-7; the match to TRBD2 covers 7 bases. This CDR3 contains 14 residues. J was trimmed by 4 bases and V by 5 bases; bases with no gene match: 8. Germline CDR1 reads KGHSH; CDR2 reads LQKENI. The CDR3 DNA sequence: TGTGCCAGCTCAACCCGGGACGGGGGGTACGAGCAGTACGTC. Translating it yields CASSTRDGGYEQYV.

The chain combines TRBV29-1 with TRBJ2-7, with 7 nucleotides matching TRBD1. The CDR3 is 13 residues long. V lost 5 bases to trimming and J lost 4 bases; unmatched junction nucleotides: 8. CDR1 is SQVTM and CDR2 is ANQGSEA in the germline V gene. For the CDR3, the DNA is TGCAGCGTTAGACAGGGAGATGGTTACGAGCAGTACTTC. Translation gives CSVRQGDGYEQYF.

The chain joins TRBV28 to TRBJ1-1, with D uncertain. V lost 4 bases and J 0 bases, leaving 6 bases between the germline ends. The CDR3 has 13 amino acids. The germline CDR1 and CDR2 sequences are MDHEN and SYDVKM. The CDR3 reads CASSSRLNTEAFF. The CDR3 DNA sequence: TGTGCCAGCAGTTCCCGCTTGAACACTGAAGCTTTCTTT.

V gene TRBV19 combines with J gene TRBJ2-1, with 7 bases fitting TRBD2. CDR3 length: 14 residues. V dropped 7 bases and J dropped 6; count of bases not matched to a gene: 9. Germline V gene data show CDR1 as LNHDA and CDR2 as SQIVND (reference sequence). CDR3 DNA: TGTGCCAGTACTATGGGGGGACTACTCAATGAGCAGTTCTTC. This translates into CASTMGGLLNEQFF.

This clone was recorded once. This rearrangement joins TRBV18 to TRBJ2-3; D ambiguous. The V and J ends lost 5 bases and 0 bases respectively, with 12 bases between them. The CDR3 runs to 15 residues. Germline CDR1 and CDR2: KGHSH and LQKENI. CDR3 sequence reads: CASSATYSSTDTQYF. The CDR3 DNA reads as TGTGCCAGCTCAGCCACCTATAGTAGCACAGATACGCAGTATTTT.

The genes are TRBV7-8 and TRBJ1-1, with D possibly being TRBD1 (6 bases). V lost 1 base and J lost 7, with 13 bases in between. This CDR3 comprises 14 residues. Germline lookup yields CDR1 SGHVS and CDR2 FQNEAQ. The CDR3 loop is CASSLGLQGGEAFF. CDR3 bases: TGTGCCAGCAGCTTAGGATTACAGGGAGGTGAAGCTTTCTTT.

The chain carries TRBV11-2 and TRBJ2-1; TRBD2 might be the D (6 bases). V lost 4 bases, J lost 0 bases, and 10 bases lay in between. CDR1 is SGHAT, CDR2 FQNNGV, per germline. There are 15 residues in the CDR3. The DNA for the CDR3 is TGTGCCAGCAGCTCCAGACTAGACTCCTACAATGAGCAGTTCTTC. It specifies CASSSRLDSYNEQFF.

The rearrangement uses TRBV5-1 and TRBJ2-1, with 9 bases aligning to TRBD2. Looked up from germline, CDR1 is SGHRS and CDR2 is YFSETQ. V shed 1 base and J 2 bases; nucleotides not matched to a gene: 1. This CDR3 has 15 amino acids. The CDR3 DNA follows: TGCGCCAGCAGCTTGCGACTAGCGGCCTACAATGAGCAGTTCTTC. Protein product: CASSLRLAAYNEQFF.

The V and J genes are TRBV28 and TRBJ2-1; TRBD2 agrees at 10 bases. CDR1 MDHEN and CDR2 SYDVKM come from the germline V gene. CDR3 length: 13 amino acids. After removal of 7 bases from V and 12 bases from J, the junction contained 9 bases not matched to a gene. This chain's CDR3 is CASTQHLAGGQFF. CDR3 sequence (DNA): TGTGCCAGCACCCAACATTTAGCGGGAGGGCAGTTCTTC.

The chain couples TRBV5-1 to TRBJ2-5; 10 nucleotides align to TRBD2. After removal of 6 bases from V and 7 bases from J, the junction contained 15 bases not matched to a gene. The V gene's germline CDR1 is SGHRS and CDR2 YFSETQ. The CDR3 sequence is 16 residues long. The CDR3 region has the DNA TGCGCCAGCACCCTCGGGGGAGCTAGCGGGAGTGGGACCCAGTACTTC. Translated: CASTLGGASGSGTQYF.

The gene calls are TRBV28 and TRBJ1-1; D remains unclear. There are 11 residues in the CDR3. The germline V and J ends were trimmed by 6 bases and 8 bases, with 10 bases remaining between them. Germline V CDR1 and CDR2: MDHEN, SYDVKM. CDR3 region: CASRSFFEAFF. Written as DNA, the CDR3 is TGTGCCAGCAGGTCTTTCTTCGAAGCTTTCTTT.

This chain links TRBV19 with TRBJ1-1; D gene ambiguous. The CDR3 consists of 11 residues. CDR1 is LNHDA and CDR2 is SQIVND in the germline V gene (reference sequence). V dropped 5 bases and J dropped 11 bases, with 12 bases sitting between them. CDR3 sequence: CASSAQDGAFF. CDR3 nucleotides: TGTGCCAGTAGTGCCCAGGACGGTGCTTTCTTT.

The CDR3 sequence is CASSLVSGASYEQYF. CDR3 sequence (DNA): TGCGCCAGCAGCTTGGTGTCAGGGGCATCCTACGAGCAGTACTTC. This chain links TRBV5-1 with TRBJ2-7; weak D call: TRBD1 (6 bases). This CDR3 spans 15 amino acids. Trimming pared 0 bases from V and 1 base from J, leaving 11 bases between. CDR1 and CDR2 (germline): SGHRS, YFSETQ.

The genes are TRBV19 and TRBJ1-4; D call uncertain. Between the trimmed V and J ends, which lost 5 bases and 6 bases, there was a span of 7 bases. This CDR3 has 12 amino acids. From germline, CDR1 is LNHDA and CDR2 SQIVND (reference sequence). In nucleotides, the CDR3 is TGTGCCAGTAGTGCGACATATGAAAAACTGTTTTTT. Translation gives CASSATYEKLFF.

The chain is built from TRBV6-2 or TRBV6-3 and TRBJ1-1, with 9 positions matching TRBD1. Germline V gives CDR1 MNHEY, CDR2 SVGEGT. With 2 bases clipped from V and 7 bases from J, the junction kept 8 bases outside the gene matches. The CDR3 spans 15 residues. CDR3 sequence (DNA): TGTGCCAGCAGTTACGACAGGGGGATTATGTTTGAAGCTTTCTTT. Translated: CASSYDRGIMFEAFF.

The V and J genes are TRBV5-6 and TRBJ1-4; D ambiguous. V lost 0 bases and J lost 5, with 8 bases in between. Per the germline V gene, CDR1 is SGHDT and CDR2 is YYEEEE. This CDR3 spans 14 amino acids. The CDR3 loop is CASSLAGTNEKLFF. CDR3 nucleotides: TGTGCCAGCAGCTTGGCTGGCACCAATGAAAAACTGTTTTTT.

The chain is built from TRBV7-2 and TRBJ2-2, with D perhaps given as TRBD1 or TRBD2 (5 bases each). V gave up 4 bases and J gave up 9 bases, with 15 bases separating them. Germline CDR1 is SGHTA and CDR2 is FQGNSA. This CDR3 is built from 14 residues. CDR3 sequence (DNA): TGTGCCAGCAGCTCCGCCCTAACGGGACGGGAGCTGTTTTTT. This sequence encodes CASSSALTGRELFF.